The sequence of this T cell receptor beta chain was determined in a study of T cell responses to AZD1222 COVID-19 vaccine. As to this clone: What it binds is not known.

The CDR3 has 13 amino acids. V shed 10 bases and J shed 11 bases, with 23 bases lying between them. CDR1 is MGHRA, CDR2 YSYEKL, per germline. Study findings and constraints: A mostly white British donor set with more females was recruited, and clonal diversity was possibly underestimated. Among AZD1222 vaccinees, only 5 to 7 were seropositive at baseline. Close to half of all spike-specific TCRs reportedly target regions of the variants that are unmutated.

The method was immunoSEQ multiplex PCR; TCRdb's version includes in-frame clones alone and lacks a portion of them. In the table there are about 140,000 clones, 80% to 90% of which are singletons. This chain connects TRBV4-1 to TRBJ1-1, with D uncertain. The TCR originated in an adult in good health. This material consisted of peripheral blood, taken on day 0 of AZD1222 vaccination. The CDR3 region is CATSKRLGTEAFF. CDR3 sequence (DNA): TGCGCCACTTCAAAAAGATTAGGAACCGAGGCTTTCTTT.